A selection of T cell receptor beta chains follows, all from one sample in a study of cytomegalovirus exposure and HLA in healthy donors. TCRdb keeps only in-frame clones here, not all; method: immunoSEQ multiplex PCR. The sample lists 250,000 to 300,000 clones; just over 85% were seen once. Specimen: PBMCs. These receptors all stem from a woman aged 18-29 years in good health and CMV-seronegative. The CDR3 runs from the conserved cysteine through the conserved F or W. The D gene is left open where the match is weak. Part of the rows lack a size; the others show once, few, many or a class for expanded clones.

CDR3nt	CDR3aa	d_gene	j_gene	v_gene	abundance
TGTGCCAGCAGCTTTAAGGGGTCCCATCAGCCCCAGCATTTT	CASSFKGSHQPQHF	NA	TRBJ1-5	TRBV7-2	NA
TGTGCCAGCAGTGACTCGCGACCGAAAGGGGGTGGGAATTCACCCCTCCACTTT	CASSDSRPKGGGNSPLHF	NA	TRBJ1-6	TRBV6-4	NA
TGTGCCAGCAGTTACTCACTAGCTGATTCATACGAGCAGTACTTC	CASSYSLADSYEQYF	NA	TRBJ2-7	TRBV6-5	NA
TGTGCCATCAGTATAGGGCTAGCGGGAGTCGATGAGCAGTTCTTC	CAISIGLAGVDEQFF	TRBD2	TRBJ2-1	TRBV10-3	NA
TGTGCCAGCAGGGGCGCACCAATACAAGAGACCCAGTACTTC	CASRGAPIQETQYF	NA	TRBJ2-5	TRBV2	once
TGTGCCAGCAGCTTTACGGTAGGGGGCGAGCAGTACTTC	CASSFTVGGEQYF	NA	TRBJ2-7	TRBV7-9	NA
TGTGCCAGCGAGATAAGAACCGGGACTAGCGGTAATGAGCAGTTCTTC	CASEIRTGTSGNEQFF	TRBD2	TRBJ2-1	TRBV13	NA
TGTGCCAGCAGTATAACCTTCGGACAGGGGGCTAATTCACCCCTCCACTTT	CASSITFGQGANSPLHF	TRBD1	TRBJ1-6	TRBV6-4	NA
TGTGCCAGCAGCATAGGAGGGGTAGTGGTGGACGAGCAGTACTTC	CASSIGGVVVDEQYF	NA	TRBJ2-7	TRBV5-5	NA
TGTGCCAGCCGTCGGCGTACAGGCCAAGAGACCCAGTACTTC	CASRRRTGQETQYF	NA	TRBJ2-5	TRBV6-5	NA
TGTGCCTGGAGTGTATTCCTAGAAGAGACCCAGTACTTC	CAWSVFLEETQYF	NA	TRBJ2-5	TRBV30	NA
NA	CASSKVASGSKVDEQFF	NA	TRBJ2-1	TRBV21-1	NA
TGTGCCAGCGTTGACTCTCGGACTAACTATGGCTACACCTTC	CASVDSRTNYGYTF	NA	TRBJ1-2	TRBV2	NA
TGTGCCATCATTTCCACCGTACAGGGGGCACGGACTGAAGCTTTCTTT	CAIISTVQGARTEAFF	TRBD1	TRBJ1-1	TRBV10-3	NA
TGTGCCAGCAGTTCTTTGTCGACAGCGTCCTACGAGCAGTACTTC	CASSSLSTASYEQYF	NA	TRBJ2-7	TRBV27	NA